Below are 23 T cell receptor beta chains sequenced from a single sample in a study of blood T cell repertoires in COVID-19. Clones were read by immunoSEQ multiplex PCR, and TCRdb kept only the in-frame ones, dropping some. The data show approximately 120,000 clones, 65% to 85% seen once. Sequencing used peripheral blood. Receptor source: a man aged 25-40 years with COVID-19, enrolled during active disease.

The chain employs TRBV30 and TRBJ2-7, with D possibly being TRBD2 (7 bases). Germline CDR1 reads GTSNPN; CDR2 reads SVGIG (reference sequence). The CDR3 runs 16 residues. Trimming pared 0 bases from V and 7 bases from J, leaving 22 bases between. For the CDR3, the DNA is TGTGCCTGGAGTGTAGGGAGACCTTCTAGGGGGGGGGAGCAGTACTTC. Amino acid sequence: CAWSVGRPSRGGEQYF.

This sequence joins TRBV7-2 and TRBJ2-1, with 7 bases matching TRBD1. With 4 bases clipped from V and 1 base from J, the junction kept 7 bases outside the gene matches. From germline, CDR1 is SGHTA and CDR2 FQGNSA. This CDR3 is built from 16 residues. The CDR3 DNA follows: TGTGCCAGCAGCTCCACCGGGACAGATTCCTACAATGAGCAGTTCTTC. It codes for CASSSTGTDSYNEQFF.

The genes are TRBV18 and TRBJ2-5; D not resolved. V dropped 7 bases and J dropped 0 bases, with 9 bases sitting between them. The V gene's germline CDR1 is KGHSH and CDR2 LQKENI. This CDR3 is built from 13 residues. CDR3 protein: CASLIGYQETQYF. In DNA form, the CDR3 reads TGTGCCAGCTTGATCGGGTACCAAGAGACCCAGTACTTC.

This clone came up once. The V and J genes are TRBV19 and TRBJ2-6; 7 nucleotides line up with TRBD2. The J segment lost 1 base and the V segment lost 6 bases, leaving 3 bases of the junction unmatched. This CDR3 region has 15 residues. Germline loops: CDR1 LNHDA, CDR2 SQIVND (reference sequence). CDR3 coding DNA: TGTGCCAGTAGCTTGCGGGGGTCTGGGGCCAACGTCCTGACTTTC. Translation: CASSLRGSGANVLTF.

V gene TRBV7-3 combines with J gene TRBJ2-2; 8 positions agree with TRBD1. Germline V gene data show CDR1 as SGHTA and CDR2 as FQGTGA. V was clipped by 4 bases and J by 4 bases; unmatched bases: 14. This CDR3 is built from 18 residues. CDR3 DNA: TGTGCCAGCAGCTCCGAGACAGGGGTAGTTAGAGGCACCGGGGAGCTGTTTTTT. It specifies CASSSETGVVRGTGELFF.

J is TRBJ2-5 and V is TRBV29-1, with D possibly being TRBD2 (6 bases). With 5 bases removed from V and 2 bases from J, the gap between germline ends came to 9 bases. The germline V gene encodes CDR1 SQVTM and CDR2 ANQGSEA. CDR3 size: 12 residues. This CDR3 is CSVRDFQETQYF. In DNA form, the CDR3 reads TGCAGCGTTCGGGACTTTCAAGAGACCCAGTACTTC.

The rearrangement uses TRBV28 and TRBJ1-5; no definite D call. CDR3 size: 14 residues. The V end lost 6 bases, the J end lost 7 bases, and 16 bases lay between the germline ends. The germline gives CDR1 MDHEN, CDR2 SYDVKM. CDR3 DNA: TGTGCCAGCAGCCCCGTTGGGCTGCACCAGCCCCAGCATTTT. Translating it yields CASSPVGLHQPQHF.

The chain carries TRBV27 and TRBJ2-7; possibly TRBD2 for D (5 bases). Trimming cost V 4 bases and J 2 bases, with 18 bases left between them. Germline V gives CDR1 MNHEY, CDR2 SMNVEV (reference sequence). CDR3 length: 16 residues. The CDR3 DNA reads as TGTGCCAGCAGTTCTCTCCTTCGGGGAATCACCTACGAGCAGTACTTC. Translation gives CASSSLLRGITYEQYF.

This chain uses TRBV30 with TRBJ2-7, with D perhaps TRBD1 (5 bases). Germline assignment: CDR1 GTSNPN and CDR2 SVGIG (reference sequence). The CDR3 length is 14 residues. V was clipped by 1 base and J by 3 bases, with 13 bases between them. CDR3 region: CAWSDVGVNYEQYF. Here the CDR3 DNA reads TGTGCCTGGAGTGATGTAGGGGTTAACTACGAGCAGTACTTC.

This clone was found a few times. V usage is TRBV5-8 and J usage is TRBJ1-4, with D possibly being TRBD1 (5 bases). The CDR3 totals 13 residues. Germline CDR1 reads SGHTS; CDR2 reads YDEGEE. Trimming removed 0 bases from V and 7 bases from J, with 7 bases in between. In DNA form, the CDR3 reads TGTGCCAGCAGCTTGGTGGGGGGTGAAAAACTGTTTTTT. It codes for CASSLVGGEKLFF.

The chain employs TRBV24-1 and TRBJ2-2, with TRBD1 matching 8 bases. CDR3 length equals 15 residues. Germline V lookup: CDR1 KGHDR, CDR2 SFDVKD. V shed 9 bases, J shed 4 bases, and the junction held 9 bases outside the gene matches. As DNA, the CDR3 is TGTGCCACCGCGCCACAGGGGGTGAGCACCGGGGAGCTGTTTTTT. This codes for CATAPQGVSTGELFF.

The V call is TRBV28, the J call TRBJ2-7, with 7 bases matching TRBD1. The CDR3 spans 13 residues. The J segment lost 3 bases and the V segment lost 2 bases, leaving 1 base of the junction unmatched. The germline CDR1 and CDR2 sequences are MDHEN and SYDVKM. CDR3 loop: CASSLGTDYEQYF. The CDR3 coding sequence is TGTGCCAGCAGTTTAGGGACAGACTACGAGCAGTACTTC.

The chain employs TRBV11-3 and TRBJ2-7, with 7 bases that match TRBD1. Germline trimming cut 5 bases from V and 2 bases from J; bases unmatched to any gene: 9. CDR3 length: 15 amino acids. Germline lookup yields CDR1 SGHNT and CDR2 YENEEA. DNA of the CDR3: TGTGCCAGCAGCCTCTCGGGACAGACAGCCTACGAGCAGTACTTC. Translating it yields CASSLSGQTAYEQYF.

This clone was recorded a few times. CDR3 in amino acids: CASSLGTSVGTGELFF. CDR3 coding DNA: TGTGCCAGCAGCTTAGGGACTAGCGTGGGCACCGGGGAGCTGTTTTTT. The chain links TRBV7-2 to TRBJ2-2; TRBD2 aligns across 9 bases. V trimming: 1 base; J trimming: 4 bases; junction bases outside the gene matches: 4. Germline V CDR1 and CDR2: SGHTA, FQGNSA. There are 16 residues in the CDR3.

The J gene is TRBJ1-1, the V gene TRBV14; D perhaps matches TRBD1 (6 bases). The CDR3 extends over 13 amino acids. The V end lost 3 bases, the J end lost 1 base, and 6 bases lay between the germline ends. Germline V gene data show CDR1 as SGHDN and CDR2 as FVKESK. CDR3 residues: CASSQTGNTEAFF. CDR3 nucleotides: TGTGCCAGCAGCCAGACAGGGAACACTGAAGCTTTCTTT.

CDR3 protein: CASRKAGANYGYTF. DNA of the CDR3: TGTGCCAGCAGGAAGGCAGGGGCTAACTATGGCTACACCTTC. The chain couples TRBV13 to TRBJ1-2; D is possibly TRBD1 (6 bases). V lost 6 bases and J lost 0, with 11 bases in between. Germline V gene lookup returns CDR1 PRHDT and CDR2 FYEKMQ (reference sequence). There are 14 residues in the CDR3.

J is TRBJ2-5 and V is TRBV7-9; unclear D gene. Germline assignment: CDR1 SEHNR and CDR2 FQNEAQ (reference sequence). CDR3 length: 13 amino acids. V was pared by 7 bases and J by 5 bases, with 14 bases between. The CDR3 coding sequence is TGTGCCAGCACTCTAGGAGATCGGGAGACCCAGTACTTC. Its protein product is CASTLGDRETQYF.

The rearrangement links TRBV24-1 to TRBJ2-5; possible D gene TRBD1, 8 bases. In germline, CDR1 is KGHDR, CDR2 SFDVKD. The V end was cut by 0 bases, the J end by 4 bases, with 14 bases between. The CDR3 has 16 residues. The CDR3 reads CATSDLGQGGGETQYF. Here the CDR3 DNA reads TGTGCCACCAGTGATTTGGGACAGGGAGGGGGAGAGACCCAGTACTTC.

The chain couples TRBV10-3 to TRBJ1-5; TRBD1 might be the D (6 bases). In germline, CDR1 is ENHRY, CDR2 SYGVKD. The CDR3 loop spans 15 amino acids. Trimming pared 4 bases from V and 5 bases from J, leaving 15 bases between. The CDR3: CAISVGASRDQPQHF. In nucleotides, the CDR3 is TGTGCCATCAGTGTGGGGGCGTCTCGCGATCAGCCCCAGCATTTT.

This chain connects TRBV7-9 to TRBJ1-4; 12 nucleotides align to TRBD1. This CDR3 contains 16 residues. J gave up 3 bases and V 5 bases, and 4 bases lay outside the gene matches. Germline V gene lookup returns CDR1 SEHNR and CDR2 FQNEAQ (reference sequence). The CDR3 here is CASSTGQGAPNEKLFF. CDR3 nucleotides: TGTGCCAGCAGCACGGGACAGGGGGCCCCTAATGAAAAACTGTTTTTT.

V gene TRBV27 combines with J gene TRBJ1-2; TRBD1 matches at 9 bases. This CDR3 region has 15 residues. Trimming took 6 bases from V and 1 from J; bases not matched to a gene: 6. The germline CDR1 and CDR2 sequences are MNHEY and SMNVEV (reference sequence). CDR3 nucleotides: TGTGCCAGCAGCCTAACAGGGGGCTATAACTATGGCTACACCTTC. Its translation: CASSLTGGYNYGYTF.

This rearrangement joins TRBV30 to TRBJ1-6, with D perhaps TRBD1 (5 bases). Germline V lookup: CDR1 GTSNPN, CDR2 SVGIG (reference sequence). The CDR3 is made up of 17 amino acids. Deletions cut 2 bases from V and 0 bases from J, with 14 bases between. The CDR3 DNA is TGTGCCTGGAGTTCGGGGGACTGGGGCTCCTATAATTCACCCCTCCACTTT. Encoded protein: CAWSSGDWGSYNSPLHF.

This rearrangement joins TRBV23-1 to TRBJ2-3; possible D gene TRBD2, 5 bases. TRBV23-1 is sorted into the ORF group, with uncertain function. The CDR3 runs 18 residues. V shed 2 bases and J shed 1 base, with 19 bases lying between them. The CDR3 coding sequence is TGCGCCAGCAGTCAAACCTACCGACGGGAAACAGGCACAGATACGCAGTATTTT. Protein: CASSQTYRRETGTDTQYF.